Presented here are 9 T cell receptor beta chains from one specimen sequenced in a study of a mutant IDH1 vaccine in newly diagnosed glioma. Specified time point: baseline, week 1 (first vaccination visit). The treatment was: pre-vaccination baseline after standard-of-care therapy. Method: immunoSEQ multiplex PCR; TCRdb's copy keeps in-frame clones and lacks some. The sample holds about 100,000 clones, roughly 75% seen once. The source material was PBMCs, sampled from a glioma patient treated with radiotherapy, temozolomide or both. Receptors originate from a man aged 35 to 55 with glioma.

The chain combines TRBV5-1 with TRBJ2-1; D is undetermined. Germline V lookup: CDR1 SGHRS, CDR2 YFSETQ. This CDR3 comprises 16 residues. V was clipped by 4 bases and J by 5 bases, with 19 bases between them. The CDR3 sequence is CASSAGSRSTNNEQFF. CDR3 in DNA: TGCGCCAGCAGCGCCGGGTCCAGGTCGACGAACAATGAGCAGTTCTTC.

The CDR3 spells CASSQDRGVEEQYF. CDR3 DNA sequence: TGCGCCAGCAGCCAAGACCGGGGGGTAGAAGAGCAGTACTTC. The chain combines TRBV4-1 with TRBJ2-7, with TRBD2 matching over 7 bases. The ends lost 0 bases at V and 7 bases at J; junction bases unmatched: 6. The CDR3 totals 14 residues. The germline V gene has CDR1 MGHRA and CDR2 YSYEKL.

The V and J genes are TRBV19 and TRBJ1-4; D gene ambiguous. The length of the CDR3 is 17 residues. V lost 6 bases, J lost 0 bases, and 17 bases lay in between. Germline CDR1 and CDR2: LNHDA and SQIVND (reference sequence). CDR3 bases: TGTGCCAGTAGAAGTGACGGACCTCGGGCAACTAATGAAAAACTGTTTTTT. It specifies CASRSDGPRATNEKLFF.

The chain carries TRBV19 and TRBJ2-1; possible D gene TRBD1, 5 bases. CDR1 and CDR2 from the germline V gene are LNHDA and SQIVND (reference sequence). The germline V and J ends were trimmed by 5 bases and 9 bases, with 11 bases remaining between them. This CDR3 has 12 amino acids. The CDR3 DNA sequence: TGTGCCAGTAGTGTATATAGGGGTGAGCAGTTCTTC. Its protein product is CASSVYRGEQFF.

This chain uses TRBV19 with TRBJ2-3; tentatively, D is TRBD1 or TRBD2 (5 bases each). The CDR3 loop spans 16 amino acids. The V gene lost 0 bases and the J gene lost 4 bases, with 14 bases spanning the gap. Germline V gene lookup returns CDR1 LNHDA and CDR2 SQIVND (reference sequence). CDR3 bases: TGTGCCAGTAGTATAGATCAATCGGGGCAGGCAGATACGCAGTATTTT. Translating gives CASSIDQSGQADTQYF.

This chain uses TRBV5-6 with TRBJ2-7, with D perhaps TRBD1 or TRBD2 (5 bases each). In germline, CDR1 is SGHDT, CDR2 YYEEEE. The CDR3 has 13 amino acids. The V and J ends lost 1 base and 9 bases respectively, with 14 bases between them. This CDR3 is CASSLYGTPGQYF. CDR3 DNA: TGTGCCAGCAGCTTGTATGGGACCCCAGGGCAGTACTTC.

The CDR3 DNA follows: TGCGCCAGCAGGACAGGGACTCCCTACGAGCAGTACTTC. It is translated as CASRTGTPYEQYF. V is TRBV10-2 and J is TRBJ2-7; TRBD1 might be the D (7 bases). This CDR3 is built from 13 residues. Trimming left V 6 bases short and J 2 bases short, with 11 bases between. Per the germline V gene, CDR1 is WSHSY and CDR2 is SAAADI.

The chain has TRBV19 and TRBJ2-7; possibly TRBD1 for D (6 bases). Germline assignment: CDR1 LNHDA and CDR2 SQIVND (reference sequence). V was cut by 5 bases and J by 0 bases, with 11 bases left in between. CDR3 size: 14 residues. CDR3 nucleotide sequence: TGTGCCAGTAGTCAACAGGGTAGCTCCTACGAGCAGTACTTC. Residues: CASSQQGSSYEQYF.

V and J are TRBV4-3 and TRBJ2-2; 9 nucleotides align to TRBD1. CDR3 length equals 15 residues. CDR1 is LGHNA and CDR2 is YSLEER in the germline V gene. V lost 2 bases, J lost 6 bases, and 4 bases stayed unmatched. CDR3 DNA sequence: TGCGCCAGCAGCCAACCAAGACAGGGGGCCGGGGAGCTGTTTTTT. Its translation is CASSQPRQGAGELFF.